The source of this TCR beta chain is a study of cytomegalovirus exposure and HLA in healthy donors. Study at large: The Caucasian-associated ancestry cluster contained 81% of the roughly 370 genotyped donors. Study conclusions and caveats: The likely origin of a cluster of highly shared sequence variants was a sequencing artifact. CMV serostatus was the sole immune exposure information available. Among TCR beta chains, those listed as cytomegalovirus-associated numbered more than 150.

PCR employed 60 Vbeta and 13 Jbeta primers. The data were produced by immunoSEQ multiplex PCR, yet TCRdb's version contains in-frame clones alone and is incomplete. Of 150,000 to 200,000 clones in the sample, approximately 67% were seen once. Regarding this clone: Its target is unknown.

V lost 1 base and J lost 9; bases outside the gene matches: 6. Germline V gene data show CDR1 as SGHDT and CDR2 as YYEEEE. There are 15 residues in the CDR3. This sequence originates from a man in his forties in good health and CMV-seronegative. The sequenced sample consisted of PBMCs. The genes are TRBV5-6 and TRBJ1-6; TRBD1 agrees at 8 bases. CDR3 coding DNA: TGTGCCAGCAGCTTGTGGACAGGGACCGGTTCACCCCTCCACTTT. Translated, it gives CASSLWTGTGSPLHF.